Listed below are T cell receptor beta chains from one sample, sequenced in a study of blood T cell repertoires in COVID-19. Data came from immunoSEQ multiplex PCR; TCRdb stores just in-frame clones and leaves some out. The sample holds about 250,000 clones, around 88% seen once. The specimen sequenced was peripheral blood. The receptors come from a man at least 80 years old with acute or convalescent COVID-19. The CDR3 runs from the conserved cysteine through the conserved F or W. The D gene is left open where the match is weak. Where a row states a size, it is once, few, many or the class of an expanded clone; other rows omit it.

CDR3nt,CDR3aa,d_gene,v_gene,abundance,j_gene
TGTGCCAGCAGTTACAAGGCAGGGGGCGCTTACGAGCAGTACTTC,CASSYKAGGAYEQYF,TRBD1,TRBV6-5,-,TRBJ2-7
TGTGCCAGCAGTCTAAGGGACTCCGACGGCTATGGCTACACCTTC,CASSLRDSDGYGYTF,-,TRBV6-2/TRBV6-3,once,TRBJ1-2
TGTGCTAGTGGCCCCGGGACTAGCCCCTACAATGAGCAGTTCTTC,CASGPGTSPYNEQFF,TRBD2,TRBV12-5,-,TRBJ2-1
TGTGCCAGTAGTATTCTGAACACCGGGGAGCTGTTTTTT,CASSILNTGELFF,-,TRBV19,-,TRBJ2-2
TGTGCCAGCAGTGAATACCCCCTCACCGGGGAGCTGTTTTTT,CASSEYPLTGELFF,-,TRBV25-1,-,TRBJ2-2
TGTGCCAGCAGCCAAGAAAGGAGACTAGCGGGAGGTGCGCAGTATTTT,CASSQERRLAGGAQYF,TRBD2,TRBV4-2,-,TRBJ2-3
TGTGCCAGCAGTTATCAGGGAATCCAAGAGACCCAGTACTTC,CASSYQGIQETQYF,-,TRBV6-6,-,TRBJ2-5
TGTGCCAGCAGACCCTTAGGGCGGGAGGTCTTGAATCACAATGAGCAGTTCTTC,CASRPLGREVLNHNEQFF,-,TRBV21-1,-,TRBJ2-1
TGTGCCAGTAGTGTACAGGGGGCGACCTACGAGCAGTACTTC,CASSVQGATYEQYF,TRBD1,TRBV19,-,TRBJ2-7
TGTGCCAGCAGCCAAGCCCAGGTTGGCCAAGAGACCCAGTACTTC,CASSQAQVGQETQYF,-,TRBV14,-,TRBJ2-5
TGTGCCATCAGTCCTCACGGGGAGGTCACCGGGGAGCTGTTTTTT,CAISPHGEVTGELFF,-,TRBV10-3,-,TRBJ2-2
TGTGCCAGCAGCTCTACAGGGTTGGGCACAGATACGCAGTATTTT,CASSSTGLGTDTQYF,-,TRBV5-5,few,TRBJ2-3
TGTGCCAGCAAGACCGGGAGGAACACTGAAGCTTTCTTT,CASKTGRNTEAFF,-,TRBV2,-,TRBJ1-1
TGTGCCAGCAGACAGGGTATGAACACTGAAGCTTTCTTT,CASRQGMNTEAFF,-,TRBV11-2,-,TRBJ1-1
TGTGCCAGCAGCCCTAGGACAGGGGTGCCCTACGAGCAGTACTTC,CASSPRTGVPYEQYF,TRBD1,TRBV7-9,-,TRBJ2-7
TGCGCCAGCAGCCAAGGGGGGCGCGGAAACACCATATATTTT,CASSQGGRGNTIYF,-,TRBV4-3,-,TRBJ1-3
TGTGCCACCCAGGACAGGGGAGAGACCCAGTACTTC,CATQDRGETQYF,TRBD1,TRBV28,-,TRBJ2-5
TGTGCCAGCAGCTATGCCGGGACAGGGAAAGAAAAACTGTTTTTT,CASSYAGTGKEKLFF,TRBD1,TRBV6-2/TRBV6-3,-,TRBJ1-4
TGTGCCAGCAGCCCCGGCCTAGCGGAGAACAATGAGCAGTTCTTC,CASSPGLAENNEQFF,TRBD2,TRBV6-4,-,TRBJ2-1
TGTGCCAGCAGTTTAGGCGTCGGGCAGGGGATTCGGAACACTGAAGCTTTCTTT,CASSLGVGQGIRNTEAFF,-,TRBV27,-,TRBJ1-1
TGTGCCAGCAGCAGGGATTCAGGGGACAGGGACGGCTACACCTTC,CASSRDSGDRDGYTF,TRBD1,TRBV7-3,few,TRBJ1-2
TGTGCCAGCAGTTTAGGCGGGTATAGCAATCAGCCCCAGCATTTT,CASSLGGYSNQPQHF,-,TRBV28,once,TRBJ1-5